This TCR beta chain originates from a study of blood T cell repertoires in COVID-19. V was clipped by 5 bases and J by 11 bases; unmatched bases: 21. Germline loops: CDR1 KGHSH, CDR2 LQKENI. The CDR3 length is 17 residues. Here immunoSEQ multiplex PCR was the method, and the copy in TCRdb shows in-frame clones only, minus some. The table lists approximately 110,000 clones, approximately 85% of them singletons. J is TRBJ1-1 and V is TRBV18; 9 nucleotides align to TRBD1. The material sequenced was peripheral blood. The receptor's source is a man aged 35-49 years with acute or convalescent COVID-19. The CDR3, as DNA: TGTGCCAGCTCATACACCGGGACAGGGATAGTAGGTCGGCGGGCTTTCTTT. As protein: CASSYTGTGIVGRRAFF.